This T cell receptor (beta chain) emerged from a study of control samples from healthy donors and cancer patients. CDR1 and CDR2 from the germline V gene are GTSNPN and SVGIG (reference sequence). The J segment lost 5 bases and the V segment lost 8 bases, leaving 8 bases of the junction unmatched. This CDR3 spans 13 amino acids. Using immunoSEQ multiplex PCR, the repertoire was profiled, and TCRdb retains in-frame clones only, with some absent. This sample has 12,000 to 15,000 clones, with 60% to 80% found just once. The sequence came from a female donor with lung cancer. The chain uses TRBV30 and TRBJ1-5; the match to TRBD1 covers 8 bases. Sequenced material: formalin-fixed, paraffin-embedded tissue. The CDR3 loop is CALGTGGYQPQHF. CDR3 sequence (DNA): TGTGCCCTGGGAACAGGGGGGTATCAGCCCCAGCATTTT.